This T cell receptor beta chain came from a study of cytomegalovirus exposure and HLA in healthy donors. Use of 60 Vbeta and 13 Jbeta primers characterized the PCR. How the authors handled the data: Roughly 80 million unique TCR beta chains, roughly 11 million shared, were counted in a later analysis. The repertoire was sequenced with immunoSEQ multiplex PCR; TCRdb's copy has only in-frame clones and lacks some. V and J calls and clone size come straight from that table; D and trimming were deduced from the DNA. The profile covers 75,000 to 95,000 clones, with around four fifths appearing a single time and approximately 5.6% taken by the ten largest. This clone was counted a single time. The antigen is undetermined. The CDR3 runs 14 residues. Germline CDR1 is SEHNR and CDR2 is FQNEAQ (reference sequence). Germline trimming cut 1 base from V and 11 bases from J; bases unmatched to any gene: 4. Overall study findings and caveats: There were about 160 TCR beta chains listed as cytomegalovirus-associated. A few of the chains that were CMV-associated were confirmed in vitro to be specific for CMV antigens. DRB1 had the most TCR associations and HLA-C the fewest, a later analysis found, with rates varying by HLA locus.

This chain connects TRBV7-9 to TRBJ2-7, with 14 bases that match TRBD2. The sample comprised PBMCs. The receptor was isolated from a woman under 30 in good health and CMV-seropositive. For the CDR3, the DNA is TGTGCCAGCAGCTTAGGGGGGACTAGCGGGAGTAAGTACTTC. Its protein product is CASSLGGTSGSKYF. Filled out from reference TRBV7-9 and TRBJ2-7, the complete variable domain reads DTGVSQNPRHKITKRGQNVTFRCDPISEHNRLYWYRQTLGQGPEFLTYFQNEAQLEKSRLLSDRFSAERPKGSFSTLEIQRTEQGDSAMYLCASSLGGTSGSKYFGPGTRLTVT.